The 22 T cell receptor beta chains listed next were all sequenced from one sample in a study of blood T cell repertoires in COVID-19. Profiled with immunoSEQ multiplex PCR; TCRdb holds only in-frame clones, not every one. The sample shows just over 15,000 clones, about 86% of them seen only once. The source material was peripheral blood. Source of these receptors: a man between 60 and 75 years old with acute or convalescent COVID-19.

V is TRBV19 and J is TRBJ1-4; TRBD1 aligns across 7 bases. Per germline, CDR1 LNHDA and CDR2 SQIVND (reference sequence). The CDR3 runs to 16 residues. Trimming at V came to 7 bases and at J to 3 bases, leaving 11 bases not matched to a gene. CDR3 loop: CASNTLHRGANEKLFF. The CDR3 DNA reads as TGTGCCAGTAATACTCTACACAGGGGAGCTAATGAAAAACTGTTTTTT.

V usage is TRBV19 and J usage is TRBJ2-7; tentative D call: TRBD2 (6 bases). This CDR3 has 14 residues. Germline-derived CDR1 and CDR2 are LNHDA and SQIVND (reference sequence). With 0 bases removed from V and 3 bases from J, the gap between germline ends came to 9 bases. The DNA for the CDR3 is TGTGCCAGTAGTATAGATGAGACTAGCTACGAGCAGTACTTC. Encoded protein: CASSIDETSYEQYF.

The gene calls are TRBV7-2 and TRBJ1-4; D remains unclear. With 5 bases removed from V and 0 bases from J, the gap between germline ends came to 13 bases. This CDR3 is 16 amino acids long. CDR1 is SGHTA, CDR2 FQGNSA, per germline. The CDR3: CASSPDSLATNEKLFF. For the CDR3, the DNA is TGTGCCAGCAGCCCGGACTCGCTAGCAACTAATGAAAAACTGTTTTTT. Looking up the rest from reference TRBV7-2 and TRBJ1-4 gives the full variable domain: GAGVSQSPSNKVTEKGKDVELRCDPISGHTALYWYRQSLGQGLEFLIYFQGNSAPDKSGLPSDRFSAERTGGSVSTLTIQRTQQEDSAVYLCASSPDSLATNEKLFFGSGTQLSVL.

This clone came up once. V is TRBV5-4 and J is TRBJ2-7, with TRBD1 matching over 7 bases. V dropped 4 bases and J dropped 5; count of bases not matched to a gene: 9. The germline V gene encodes CDR1 SGHNT and CDR2 YYREEE (reference sequence). The CDR3 spans 14 residues. The CDR3 DNA is TGTGCCAGCAGCCCCCGACAGGGTACGCACGAGCAGTACTTC. Translating gives CASSPRQGTHEQYF.

The table lists this clone with a count of one. This rearrangement joins TRBV2 to TRBJ2-5; TRBD2 aligns across 10 bases. The CDR3 sequence is 15 residues long. Germline CDR1 reads SNHLY; CDR2 reads FYNNEI. The ends lost 2 bases at V and 7 bases at J; junction bases unmatched: 7. This CDR3 reads CASSERTSGPGTQYF. Written as DNA, the CDR3 is TGTGCCAGCAGTGAAAGGACTAGCGGCCCTGGGACCCAGTACTTC.

V is TRBV5-1 and J is TRBJ2-7; 7 nucleotides match TRBD1. V lost 2 bases and J lost 5; bases outside the gene matches: 10. Germline CDR1 SGHRS, CDR2 YFSETQ. The CDR3 loop spans 15 amino acids. CDR3 amino acids: CASSFLGGAFDEQYF. The DNA of the CDR3 is TGCGCCAGCAGCTTTCTAGGGGGCGCATTCGACGAGCAGTACTTC.

V gene TRBV19 combines with J gene TRBJ1-1; 9 positions match TRBD1. Germline lookup yields CDR1 LNHDA and CDR2 SQIVND (reference sequence). Trimming took 4 bases from V and 0 from J; bases not matched to a gene: 9. There are 17 residues in the CDR3. The CDR3 DNA sequence: TGTGCCAGTAGTAGATCTCCGGGACAGGGATTGAACACTGAAGCTTTCTTT. It translates to CASSRSPGQGLNTEAFF.

The V gene is TRBV11-2, the J gene TRBJ1-2; the D is unclear. There are 13 residues in the CDR3. The germline V gene encodes CDR1 SGHAT and CDR2 FQNNGV. Trimming removed 7 bases from V and 1 base from J, with 10 bases in between. CDR3 amino acids: CASTADYNYGYTF. In nucleotides, the CDR3 is TGTGCCAGCACCGCGGACTATAACTATGGCTACACCTTC.

The J gene is TRBJ1-1, the V gene TRBV7-3; D remains ambiguous. V lost 5 bases and J 5 bases, leaving 9 bases between the germline ends. Germline V lookup: CDR1 SGHTA, CDR2 FQGTGA. The CDR3 totals 12 residues. The CDR3 DNA is TGTGCCAGCAGCCGGGGTGGGACTGAAGCTTTCTTT. Amino acids: CASSRGGTEAFF.

The CDR3 coding sequence is TGTGCCAGCAGCGTAGTCCCCCTAGGTGAGCAGTTCTTC. This gives the protein CASSVVPLGEQFF. V is TRBV9 and J is TRBJ2-1; no definite D call. Trimming pared 0 bases from V and 9 bases from J, leaving 10 bases between. CDR3 size: 13 residues. Germline assignment: CDR1 SGDLS and CDR2 YYNGEE.

The CDR3 coding sequence is TGCGCCAGCAGCTACCGGGCGAACACCGGGGAGCTGTTTTTT. Translated, it gives CASSYRANTGELFF. The chain uses TRBV5-1 and TRBJ2-2, with D uncertain. This CDR3 has 14 residues. Germline CDR1 reads SGHRS; CDR2 reads YFSETQ. V was pared by 3 bases and J by 0 bases, with 6 bases between.

This rearrangement joins TRBV7-2 to TRBJ2-7, with 9 nucleotides matching TRBD1. Germline V CDR1 and CDR2: SGHTA, FQGNSA. This CDR3 is 14 amino acids long. Trimming took 3 bases from V and 2 from J; bases not matched to a gene: 2. CDR3 in amino acids: CASSFGQGTYEQYF. CDR3 coding DNA: TGTGCCAGCAGCTTCGGACAGGGGACCTACGAGCAGTACTTC.

The V gene is TRBV11-3, the J gene TRBJ2-3, with 8 nucleotides matching TRBD2. Germline loops: CDR1 SGHNT, CDR2 YENEEA. The CDR3 is 13 residues long. V gave up 3 bases and J gave up 5 bases; unmatched junction bases: 1. The CDR3 protein is CASSFSGEDTQYF. CDR3 in DNA: TGTGCCAGCAGCTTTAGCGGGGAAGATACGCAGTATTTT. The full variable domain, in which reference TRBV11-3 and TRBJ2-3 provide the parts outside the CDR3, is EAGVVQSPRYKIIEKKQPVAFWCNPISGHNTLYWYLQNLGQGPELLIRYENEEAVDDSQLPKDRFSAERLKGVDSTLKIQPAELGDSAVYLCASSFSGEDTQYFGPGTRLTVL.

This chain uses TRBV6-1 with TRBJ1-5, with D unclear. Germline V gene data show CDR1 as MNHNS and CDR2 as SASEGT. There are 13 residues in the CDR3. V shed 4 bases and J shed 0 bases, with 4 bases lying between them. The CDR3 sequence is CASSGLSNQPQHF. The CDR3 DNA sequence: TGTGCCAGCAGTGGGCTTAGCAATCAGCCCCAGCATTTT.

V is TRBV10-3 and J is TRBJ2-1, with a weak D call TRBD1 (5 bases). The germline V gene encodes CDR1 ENHRY and CDR2 SYGVKD. Deletions cut 4 bases from V and 10 bases from J, with 8 bases between. This CDR3 has 11 residues. The CDR3 DNA is TGTGCCATCAGTGGTAGGGGCGAGCAGTTCTTC. Its protein product is CAISGRGEQFF.

The rearrangement joins TRBV25-1 to TRBJ2-3, with a tentative D call TRBD2 (6 bases). Germline CDR1 is MGHDK and CDR2 is SYGVNS. The CDR3 sequence is 13 residues long. Trimming cost V 4 bases and J 1 base, with 6 bases left between them. The CDR3 loop reads CASSAGGTDTQYF. The CDR3 region has the DNA TGTGCCAGCAGTGCGGGGGGCACAGATACGCAGTATTTT.

The chain recombines TRBV7-2 with TRBJ1-6, with a tentative D call TRBD1 (5 bases). The V gene lost 5 bases and the J gene lost 7 bases, with 18 bases spanning the gap. Germline V lookup: CDR1 SGHTA, CDR2 FQGNSA. The CDR3 spans 16 residues. The CDR3 DNA sequence: TGTGCCAGCAGCCCAGATTTTGGGGGGAGAAATTCACCCCTCCACTTT. Its translation: CASSPDFGGRNSPLHF.

The chain is built from TRBV18 and TRBJ2-1; 12 bases fit TRBD2. CDR1 KGHSH and CDR2 LQKENI come from the germline V gene. The CDR3 totals 16 residues. With V trimmed by 4 bases and J by 3 bases, 4 bases remained unmatched. The CDR3 is CASSQGLAGHYNEQFF. CDR3 nucleotides: TGTGCCAGCTCACAGGGACTAGCGGGTCACTACAATGAGCAGTTCTTC.

The V gene is TRBV28, the J gene TRBJ2-2; 7 bases align to TRBD2. Germline CDR1 MDHEN, CDR2 SYDVKM. The length of the CDR3 is 16 residues. V trimming: 8 bases; J trimming: 1 base; junction bases outside the gene matches: 10. CDR3 loop: CASGSALAVNTGELFF. Here the CDR3 DNA reads TGTGCCAGCGGTTCGGCGCTAGCGGTGAACACCGGGGAGCTGTTTTTT.

The V gene is TRBV25-1, the J gene TRBJ2-5; D is unresolved. Trimming took off 3 bases at V and 1 base at J, with 6 bases between the two ends. The length of the CDR3 is 13 residues. Germline assignment: CDR1 MGHDK and CDR2 SYGVNS. The CDR3 loop is CASSDLIQETQYF. The CDR3 nucleotides are TGTGCCAGCAGTGACCTTATCCAAGAGACCCAGTACTTC.

The V gene is TRBV30, the J gene TRBJ1-5; possibly TRBD1 for D (6 bases). CDR3 length: 14 residues. Germline assignment: CDR1 GTSNPN and CDR2 SVGIG (reference sequence). The V and J ends lost 1 base and 7 bases respectively, with 14 bases between them. CDR3 sequence reads: CAWSGTGRGQPQHF. The CDR3 DNA is TGTGCCTGGAGTGGAACAGGGAGAGGACAGCCCCAGCATTTT.

This rearrangement joins TRBV28 to TRBJ1-1, with unresolved D. The CDR3 runs to 15 residues. Germline V gene data show CDR1 as MDHEN and CDR2 as SYDVKM. Trimming removed 3 bases from V and 1 base from J, with 12 bases in between. CDR3 region: CASSLISGTNTEAFF. The CDR3, as DNA: TGTGCCAGCAGTTTGATTTCGGGAACGAACACTGAAGCTTTCTTT.